This T cell receptor beta chain was sequenced in a study of T cells in Graves' hyperthyroidism and ophthalmopathy. J lost 5 bases, V lost 6 bases, and 8 bases had no gene match. The CDR3 runs 16 residues. Germline V gene data show CDR1 as LGHNA and CDR2 as YNFKEQ. There were TCR beta CDR3 regions amplified from RNA transcripts. During a first-round RT-PCR of the TCR CDR3, the HTBI primer set was used. MiXCR, run by TCRdb on the multiplex PCR reads, gives a single entry per CDR3 protein. The table has a few hundred thousand distinct CDR3 sequences, about a sixth seen once. The sample consisted of blood. The clonotype was recovered from a woman aged 60-70 years with Graves' ophthalmopathy. The J gene is TRBJ2-5, the V gene TRBV4-2, with TRBD2 matching over 14 bases. The DNA for the CDR3 is TGTGCCAGCAGTTCCGGGACTAGCGGGAGTGGGGAGACCCAGTACTTC. Encoded protein: CASSSGTSGSGETQYF.